The clone carrying this TCR beta chain has just one count. These data belong to a study of T cell changes during pregnancy in multiple sclerosis. The table came from immunoSEQ multiplex PCR; TCRdb's copy has only in-frame clones and leaves some out. The repertoire has roughly 49,000 clones, roughly 94% of them found once; the top ten carry 5.9%. This TCR derives from a female donor with multiple sclerosis, enrolled in a pregnancy study. This specimen was CD8+ T cells from peripheral blood mononuclear cells, taken in the first trimester of pregnancy.

This CDR3 is CASSFRGVDEQYF. The CDR3 region has the DNA TGTGCCAGCAGCTTTCGGGGAGTCGACGAGCAGTACTTC. The chain employs TRBV11-3 and TRBJ2-7, with TRBD2 as a possible D gene (5 bases). The germline gives CDR1 SGHNT, CDR2 YENEEA. V gave up 3 bases and J gave up 5 bases, with 11 bases separating them. The CDR3 is 13 amino acids.